This TCR beta chain appears in the sequencing data of a study of PD-L1 blockade in urothelial cancer. Across the whole study: Treatment start was followed by blood analysis at 3 weeks (second dose) and again at 6 weeks. Notes on the study in general: Blood TCR clonality below the median before treatment was a predictor of better survival.

Only one count was recorded for this clone. Its antigen is unidentified. Clones were sequenced by immunoSEQ multiplex PCR, and TCRdb holds only the in-frame ones, with some missing. The sample has tens of thousands of clones, roughly 87% seen once. In germline, CDR1 is SGHRS, CDR2 YFSETQ. V lost 4 bases, J lost 2 bases, and 18 bases lay in between. The CDR3 is 16 residues long. This receptor was taken from a man between 60 and 75 years old with urothelial cancer. V usage is TRBV5-1 and J usage is TRBJ1-2; no clear D gene. The material was PBMCs, obtained around atezolizumab (anti-PD-L1) treatment. The CDR3 here is CASSTPGVQPNYGYTF. Here the CDR3 DNA reads TGCGCCAGCAGCACCCCGGGAGTTCAGCCCAACTATGGCTACACCTTC.